At least ten counts were recorded for the clone carrying this T cell receptor (beta chain). Antigen: not known. TCRdb used MiXCR to reprocess the 5' RACE reads, holding one entry per CDR3 protein. This sample has fewer than 800,000 distinct CDR3 sequences, with about 7% found just once. This sample is drawn from a study of identical twins. Study-wide results and limits: High-abundance cord blood beta clonotypes had fewer insertions; memory repertoires showed none.

J was trimmed by 4 bases and V by 4 bases; bases with no gene match: 12. Germline loops: CDR1 SGHAT, CDR2 FQNNGV. The CDR3 runs to 18 residues. This sample was also put to use in a study of yellow fever vaccine responses in identical twins.

The chain joins TRBV11-2 to TRBJ2-3; 12 nucleotides line up with TRBD2. Sequenced input: PBMCs. This clonotype was obtained from a woman between 18 and 30 years old in good health. The CDR3: CASSSPRLLAGGSDTQYF. The CDR3 nucleotides are TGTGCCAGCAGCTCGCCGAGGCTACTAGCGGGGGGCTCAGATACGCAGTATTTT.